Listed below are T cell receptor beta chains from one sample, sequenced in a study of blood T cell repertoires in COVID-19. Here immunoSEQ multiplex PCR was the method, and the copy in TCRdb shows in-frame clones only, minus some. This sample carries about 90,000 clones, 80% to 90% of them seen once, and the ten largest clones take about 1.8%. Sequenced material: peripheral blood. The receptor source for this set is a man older than 75 with acute or convalescent COVID-19. CDR3s include the opening cysteine and the closing phenylalanine or tryptophan. A D gene is named only where the DNA matches it firmly. The size field is filled for only some rows; it gives once, few, many or a size class.

d_gene	v_gene	abundance	j_gene	CDR3nt	CDR3aa
-	TRBV7-9	once	TRBJ2-3	TGTGCCAGCAGCGGCAGGGCAAGCACAGATACGCAGTATTTT	CASSGRASTDTQYF
-	TRBV19	-	TRBJ2-3	TGTGCCAGTAGTACAGGGTGGGATACGCAGTATTTT	CASSTGWDTQYF
TRBD1	TRBV28	-	TRBJ2-7	TGTGCCAGCAGGAAAACCGGGACAGGGGGTTACGAGCAGTACTTC	CASRKTGTGGYEQYF
TRBD2	TRBV5-1	-	TRBJ2-1	TGCGCCAGCAGCTTGGGGACTAGTCCAAACAATGAGCAGTTCTTC	CASSLGTSPNNEQFF
TRBD1	TRBV9	-	TRBJ1-4	TGTGCCAGCAGCGCCTCCGGGACAGTTAATGAAAAACTGTTTTTT	CASSASGTVNEKLFF
-	TRBV7-9	-	TRBJ2-7	TGTGCCAGCAGCTTATCGCGTCCCTACGAGCAGTACTTC	CASSLSRPYEQYF
-	TRBV6-5	-	TRBJ1-6	TGTGCCAGCAGTTACGCCGAAGAGGGTAATTCACCCCTCCACTTT	CASSYAEEGNSPLHF
-	TRBV6-1	-	TRBJ2-2	TGTGCCAGCAGTGAACGCCCCCCGGGAAGGAACACCGGGGAGCTGTTTTTT	CASSERPPGRNTGELFF
-	TRBV12-3/TRBV12-4	-	TRBJ1-1	TGTGCCAGCAGTTTTGGTCCCGGGGAAGCTTTCTTT	CASSFGPGEAFF
TRBD2	TRBV6-8	-	TRBJ2-2	TGTGCCAGCAGTTACTCGAAGCGGGAGGTCACCGGGGAGCTGTTTTTT	CASSYSKREVTGELFF
-	TRBV20-1	many	TRBJ2-7	TGCAGTGCTCTTGGGCCCTACGAGCAGTACTTC	CSALGPYEQYF
-	TRBV7-9	-	TRBJ2-5	TGTGCCAGCAGCTTAGCGGGCGAGACCCAGTACTTC	CASSLAGETQYF
TRBD2	TRBV9	-	TRBJ2-1	TGTGCCAGCAGCCACGCGCGGGGGAACTACAATGAGCAGTTCTTC	CASSHARGNYNEQFF
-	TRBV24-1	-	TRBJ2-2	TGTGCCACCAGTGATCGAGCCAAAACGACTGGGGAGCTGTTTTTT	CATSDRAKTTGELFF
TRBD2	TRBV27	-	TRBJ2-1	TGTGCCAGCAGTGTGGGACTAGCGGGGGGAAGCTCCTACAATGAGCAGTTCTTC	CASSVGLAGGSSYNEQFF
TRBD1	TRBV25-1	-	TRBJ1-5	TGTGCCAGCAGTTCGGGACAGGGGACCGCACAGCCCCAGCATTTT	CASSSGQGTAQPQHF
-	TRBV6-5	once	TRBJ1-3	TGTGCCAGCAGTTACTATTCCCCCGGCGGCACCATATATTTT	CASSYYSPGGTIYF
-	TRBV10-1	-	TRBJ1-4	TGCGCCAGGCAAGTCCAGGGGACAACTAATGAAAAACTGTTTTTT	CARQVQGTTNEKLFF
-	TRBV3-1/TRBV3-2	-	TRBJ1-1	TGTGCCAGCAGCCAAGTCCCGGGACAATCAGCTTTCTTT	CASSQVPGQSAFF
TRBD1	TRBV9	-	TRBJ1-1	TGTGCCAGCAGCCTAAGGGCAGGGGGCTTGGGCACTGAAGCTTTCTTT	CASSLRAGGLGTEAFF
-	TRBV5-1	-	TRBJ1-1	TGCGCCAGCAGCCAAGAGTCGGCTGAAGCTTTCTTT	CASSQESAEAFF
-	TRBV5-4	-	TRBJ1-2	TGTGCCAGCAGCTTGCCCCAAGCGGAAGGCTACACCTTC	CASSLPQAEGYTF
TRBD1	TRBV28	few	TRBJ1-2	TGTGCCAGCAGTTCGTACCCCGGGACAGTGGGCTACACCTTC	CASSSYPGTVGYTF
TRBD1	TRBV28	-	TRBJ1-5	TGTGCCAGCAGTTTATCGGGACAGGGGGCAGGAGAGCCCCAGCATTTT	CASSLSGQGAGEPQHF
-	TRBV25-1	-	TRBJ1-1	TGTGCCAGCGGGGAACACGGGGACACTGAAGCTTTCTTT	CASGEHGDTEAFF
-	TRBV28	-	TRBJ1-2	TGTGCCAGCAGTCCTCCGAACTATGGCTACACCTTC	CASSPPNYGYTF
TRBD1	TRBV5-4	few	TRBJ1-4	TGTGCCAGCAGCTTGGCGGGGACAGCGAATGAAAAACTGTTTTTT	CASSLAGTANEKLFF
-	TRBV6-1	-	TRBJ1-4	TGTGCCAGCAGACGGGGGAATAATGAAAAACTGTTTTTT	CASRRGNNEKLFF
-	TRBV19	-	TRBJ1-5	TGTGCCAGTAGAACCAGGGGCCCGGTCCGGCAGCCCCAGCATTTT	CASRTRGPVRQPQHF
-	TRBV5-5	-	TRBJ2-2	TGTGCCAGCAGGGGAGGGGGACTGAACACCGGGGAGCTGTTTTTT	CASRGGGLNTGELFF
TRBD2	TRBV19	-	TRBJ2-1	TGTGCCAGTAGCACCCCTAGCGGGAAGGCCTACAATGAGCAGTTCTTC	CASSTPSGKAYNEQFF
-	TRBV9	-	TRBJ2-2	TGTGCCAGCATGGGCAGGGGTAACACCGGGGAGCTGTTTTTT	CASMGRGNTGELFF
TRBD2	TRBV6-2/TRBV6-3	-	TRBJ2-4	TGTGCCGGCAGTTACTCAGGGCTAGCGGGAGCCAAAAACATTCAGTACTTC	CAGSYSGLAGAKNIQYF
-	TRBV27	-	TRBJ2-1	TGTGCCAGCGGAACCACAGGGTACAATGAGCAGTTCTTC	CASGTTGYNEQFF
-	TRBV5-5	-	TRBJ2-7	TGTGCCAGCATCCCGGGACTTGGGTTGGGAGAGCAGTACTTC	CASIPGLGLGEQYF
-	TRBV30	-	TRBJ1-1	TGTGCCTGGAGGGGCAGGAACACTGAAGCTTTCTTT	CAWRGRNTEAFF
-	TRBV4-1	-	TRBJ2-3	TGCGCCAGCAGCCAAGAAGTCTCAGCGGCCACAGATACGCAGTATTTT	CASSQEVSAATDTQYF
TRBD1	TRBV6-1	-	TRBJ1-2	TGTGCCAGCAGTGAGAGACAGGGAGGCTATGGCTACACCTTC	CASSERQGGYGYTF
TRBD1	TRBV6-2/TRBV6-3	-	TRBJ2-5	TGTGCCAGCAGTTACTCCTGGACAGGCCAAGAGACCCAGTACTTC	CASSYSWTGQETQYF
TRBD2	TRBV7-6	-	TRBJ2-1	TGTGCCAGCAGCTTTTCGTTCCCCACTAGCGGGTACAATGAGCAGTTCTTC	CASSFSFPTSGYNEQFF
TRBD1	TRBV19	-	TRBJ2-6	TGTGCCAGTAGTTTGGGATCCGGGACAGCTGGCTCTGGGGCCAACGTCCTGACTTTC	CASSLGSGTAGSGANVLTF
TRBD1	TRBV7-9	-	TRBJ1-2	TGTGCCAGCAAGCCCCCGGACAGGGATGGACCCACCTTC	CASKPPDRDGPTF
TRBD1	TRBV27	-	TRBJ1-6	TGTGCCAGCCGGGGACAGGGATTCTCACCCCTCCACTTT	CASRGQGFSPLHF
-	TRBV5-1	-	TRBJ2-7	TGCGCCAGCAGCTTGGCCTTAGGGGGCTACGAGCAGTACTTC	CASSLALGGYEQYF
TRBD2	TRBV7-3	-	TRBJ2-2	TGTGCCAGCAGCGTGGGACTAGCGGGCACCGGGGAGCTGTTTTTT	CASSVGLAGTGELFF
TRBD1	TRBV19	-	TRBJ1-2	TGTGCCAGTAGTGCCTCGGGGACAGGGGGCTACTATGGCTACACCTTC	CASSASGTGGYYGYTF
TRBD2	TRBV19	-	TRBJ2-2	TGTGCCAGTAGTATAAGACTAGCGGGAGGGAGGAACACCGGGGAGCTGTTTTTT	CASSIRLAGGRNTGELFF
-	TRBV28	-	TRBJ2-5	TGTGCCAGCAGTTTACCAGGGGAGACCCAGTACTTC	CASSLPGETQYF
-	TRBV29-1	-	TRBJ1-2	TGCAGCGTTGAAGTTAGGAGCGGCTACACCTTC	CSVEVRSGYTF
-	TRBV28	-	TRBJ1-2	TGTGCCAGCAGCATTACCCCGGGGGGTAGGGATGGCTACACCTTC	CASSITPGGRDGYTF
TRBD1	TRBV7-9	once	TRBJ1-3	TGTGCCAGCAGCTTAGCGGGACAGGGGAGGAACACCATATATTTT	CASSLAGQGRNTIYF
TRBD1	TRBV2	-	TRBJ1-2	TGTGCCAGCTCCCCCGGGACAGGGGGAGGTAACTATGGCTACACCTTC	CASSPGTGGGNYGYTF